A selection of T cell receptor beta chains follows, all from one sample in a study of T cells in localized non-small cell lung cancer. Assay: immunoSEQ multiplex PCR; the TCRdb copy retains only in-frame clones and omits some. The sample has about 1,700 clones, less than 25% seen once. The source was normal lung tissue next to the tumor, collected before any cancer treatment. The receptors come from a male donor aged 60 or over with stage II squamous cell lung carcinoma. Both conserved end residues are part of each CDR3. The D gene is left open where the match is weak. Not all rows give a size; the values are once, few, many and, for expanded clones, a class.

abundance | j_gene | v_gene | d_gene | CDR3nt | CDR3aa
NA | TRBJ2-5 | TRBV6-8 | TRBD2 | TGTGCCAGCCAACTAGCGCTCCAAGAGACCCAGTACTTC | CASQLALQETQYF
large | TRBJ1-2 | TRBV11-3 | TRBD1 | TGTGCCAGCAGCCCCTCGGACAGGGGGAACTATGGCTACACCTTC | CASSPSDRGNYGYTF
few | TRBJ2-7 | TRBV11-3 | TRBD1 | TGTGCCAGCAGCTCCGACAGGGTTACCCACGAGCAGTACTTC | CASSSDRVTHEQYF
medium-sized | TRBJ1-6 | TRBV2 | TRBD1 | TGTGCCAGCAGTGGACAGGGAAATTCACCCCTCCACTTT | CASSGQGNSPLHF
NA | TRBJ1-4 | TRBV30 | TRBD1 | TGTGCCTGGAGCCCCCTCGCAGGACAGGGCCCTATTTTGCAGGAAAAACTGTTTTTT | CAWSPLAGQGPILQEKLFF
NA | TRBJ1-1 | TRBV5-1 | NA | TGCGCCAGCAGCCCCGGGACCGGCCTGAGCACTGAAGCTTTCTTT | CASSPGTGLSTEAFF
few | TRBJ2-5 | TRBV9 | TRBD1 | TGTGCCAGCAGCGTATCTGTGGGACAGAACCAAGAGACCCAGTACTTC | CASSVSVGQNQETQYF
few | TRBJ2-7 | TRBV7-5 | NA | TGTGCTAGCAGCTCGTTGGACGTGAGTCCTCCCTACGAGCAGTACTTC | CASSSLDVSPPYEQYF
medium-sized | TRBJ2-6 | TRBV9 | NA | TGTGCCAGCAGCGTAGGGACTGGGGCCAACGTCCTGACTTTC | CASSVGTGANVLTF
few | TRBJ1-1 | TRBV23-1 | NA | TGCGCCAGCAGCACCGACACGAACACTGAAGCTTTCTTT | CASSTDTNTEAFF
NA | TRBJ1-6 | TRBV18 | NA | TGTGCCAGCTCACCCGACGGCTTCTCGCCCCTCCACTTT | CASSPDGFSPLHF
few | TRBJ1-5 | TRBV6-8 | NA | TGTGCCAGCAGTTACTCGCCAGTCAATAGCAATCAGCCCCAGCATTTT | CASSYSPVNSNQPQHF
few | TRBJ2-2 | TRBV9 | NA | TGTGCCAGCAGCGTAGTGGTCGGGGGCAACACCGGGGAGCTGTTTTTT | CASSVVVGGNTGELFF
medium-sized | TRBJ1-2 | TRBV6-8 | NA | TGTGCCAGCAGCGTCTTAGGGCAGCCGAATAACTATGGCTACACCTTC | CASSVLGQPNNYGYTF
medium-sized | TRBJ1-4 | TRBV11-3 | NA | TGTGCCAGCAGCCAACCCACCCTCCGGGGACCTAATGAAAAACTGTTTTTT | CASSQPTLRGPNEKLFF
NA | TRBJ2-3 | TRBV6-8 | TRBD1 | TGTGCCACTAGGACAGGGGGTCCAGATACGCAGTATTTT | CATRTGGPDTQYF
few | TRBJ2-1 | TRBV7-5 | NA | TGTGCCAGCAGCCCCCCCCCTGGGCTAGGGGGGAATGAGCAGTTCTTC | CASSPPPGLGGNEQFF
NA | TRBJ2-5 | TRBV19 | TRBD1 | TGTGCCAGTAGATGGACAGGAGGTCGAGAGACCCAGTACTTC | CASRWTGGRETQYF
NA | TRBJ2-1 | TRBV11-3 | NA | TGTGCCAGCAGCCAAGGGGCAGCCTCCTACAATGAGCAGTTCTTC | CASSQGAASYNEQFF
NA | TRBJ2-2 | TRBV11-1 | NA | TGTGCCAGCAGCCAGGGACTTTTGAACACCGGGGAGCTGTTTTTT | CASSQGLLNTGELFF
few | TRBJ1-2 | TRBV11-3 | NA | TGTGCCAGCAGCTTAGGATGGGGGTATGTGGGCTACTATGGCTACACCTTC | CASSLGWGYVGYYGYTF
once | TRBJ2-1 | TRBV18 | NA | TGTGCCAGCTCACAGGAGTTAATGGTAAATGAGCAGTTCTTC | CASSQELMVNEQFF
few | TRBJ2-1 | TRBV30 | NA | TGTGCCTGGTATCCGGGCCAGCCGGGTAGTGAGCAGTTCTTC | CAWYPGQPGSEQFF
hyperexpanded | TRBJ2-7 | TRBV28 | NA | TGTGCCAGCAGTTCCAAGCTGATTCAGGGGGGGGACTACGAGCAGTACTTC | CASSSKLIQGGDYEQYF
NA | TRBJ2-3 | TRBV10-2 | TRBD2 | TGCGCCAGCAGTGAGCAGGGACTATCCACAGATACGCAGTATTTT | CASSEQGLSTDTQYF
NA | TRBJ1-4 | TRBV30 | NA | TGTGCCTGGAGTGTACTAGGGGGGAACGTATGGCGAACTAATGAAAAACTGTTTTTT | CAWSVLGGNVWRTNEKLFF
many | TRBJ1-5 | TRBV2 | NA | TGTGCCAGCAGCCCGGGGGGGGGTAGAAGCAATCAGCCCCAGCATTTT | CASSPGGGRSNQPQHF
few | TRBJ2-7 | TRBV6-8 | NA | TGTGCCAGCAGTTACTCAGGGTTCTCCTACGAGCAGTACTTC | CASSYSGFSYEQYF
NA | TRBJ2-7 | TRBV6-8 | NA | TGTGCAACCGGGACAAAGAGTTTCTACGAGCAGTACTTC | CATGTKSFYEQYF
NA | TRBJ2-1 | TRBV2 | NA | TGTGCCAGCAGTGACACGGGACGCTACTACAATGAGCAGTTCTTC | CASSDTGRYYNEQFF
few | TRBJ2-7 | TRBV5-1 | NA | TGCGCCAGCAGCTTGAGTACAGGTACCTACGAGCAGTACTTC | CASSLSTGTYEQYF
medium-sized | TRBJ1-5 | TRBV28 | NA | TGTGCCAGCAGTTTAAGCCTCTCTGGCAATCAGCCCCAGCATTTT | CASSLSLSGNQPQHF
large | TRBJ1-5 | TRBV11-3 | TRBD1 | TGTGCCAGCAGCCCTTACCCCTCAGGGGGTAACAATCAGCCCCAGCATTTT | CASSPYPSGGNNQPQHF
NA | TRBJ2-1 | TRBV6-8 | TRBD2 | TGTGCCAGCAGCCCACACGCAATGACTAGCGGGGATGAGCAGTTCTTC | CASSPHAMTSGDEQFF
few | TRBJ1-5 | TRBV7-6 | NA | TGTGCCAGCAGCTCTGTAATGGGCAATCAGCCCCAGCATTTT | CASSSVMGNQPQHF
NA | TRBJ1-1 | TRBV10-3 | NA | TGTGCCAGCAGGGAGGGTTCCACTGAAGCTTTCTTT | CASREGSTEAFF
NA | TRBJ2-3 | TRBV11-3 | TRBD1 | TGTGCCAGCAGCATCCAGACAGGGGGTTTCACAGATACGCAGTATTTT | CASSIQTGGFTDTQYF
medium-sized | TRBJ1-1 | TRBV11-3 | NA | TGTGCCAGCAGCTTAAGTAGAGGGAACACTGAAGCTTTCTTT | CASSLSRGNTEAFF
once | TRBJ2-3 | TRBV28 | NA | TGTGCCAGCAGCCCGGACAGGGCGGGGGCAGATACGCAGTATTTT | CASSPDRAGADTQYF
NA | TRBJ2-3 | TRBV11-3 | TRBD2 | TGTGCCAGCAGCTTGGACCCACTAGCGGGAGTAGGAGATACGCAGTATTTT | CASSLDPLAGVGDTQYF
NA | TRBJ2-7 | TRBV6-8 | TRBD1 | TGTGCCAGCAGTGGGTCCGGGACAGGAATAGCCTTGGAGCAGTACTTC | CASSGSGTGIALEQYF
few | TRBJ1-1 | TRBV1 | NA | TGCGCCAGCAGCCAAGGAGATGGGACCGGAGGTAGCACTGAAGCTTTCTTT | CASSQGDGTGGSTEAFF
NA | TRBJ1-2 | TRBV19 | NA | TGTGCCAGTAGTATAGCCCGTTCCTATACAGATGGCTACACCTTC | CASSIARSYTDGYTF
few | TRBJ2-5 | TRBV6-8 | NA | TGTGCCAGCACTCAGCGGCAAGAGACCCAGTACTTC | CASTQRQETQYF
few | TRBJ2-4 | TRBV30 | NA | TGTGCCTGGTCCACATCTGCGGGACTCCGAAACATTCAGTACTTC | CAWSTSAGLRNIQYF
NA | TRBJ2-1 | TRBV30 | TRBD1 | TGTGCCTGGGACAGGGGAAACTCCTACAATGAGCAGTTCTTC | CAWDRGNSYNEQFF
NA | TRBJ1-4 | TRBV19 | NA | TGTGCCAGTAATGGAAGGCGGGAAAAACTGTTTTTT | CASNGRREKLFF
NA | TRBJ2-1 | TRBV6-8 | NA | TGTGCCATCAACACAGGCTACAATGAGCAGTTCTTC | CAINTGYNEQFF
NA | TRBJ1-2 | TRBV29-1 | NA | TGCAGCGTTGCCGGGGGGAACAATGGCTACACCTTC | CSVAGGNNGYTF
few | TRBJ1-5 | TRBV6-8 | TRBD1 | TGTGCCAGCACCTCGTCCCGGGACAGGGTCGTAGGTCAGCCCCAGCATTTT | CASTSSRDRVVGQPQHF
few | TRBJ2-2 | TRBV6-8 | TRBD1 | TGTGCCAGCAGTCCCCAGATAGCCGGGACAGGGGGCACCGGGGAGCTGTTTTTT | CASSPQIAGTGGTGELFF
few | TRBJ2-3 | TRBV1 | NA | TGCGCCAGCAGCCAAGATTCGGGACTAGCGGCTAGCACAGATACGCAGTATTTT | CASSQDSGLAASTDTQYF